This is a list of T cell receptor beta chains from one sample in a study of regulatory T cells in long-lasting Graves disease. TCRdb reanalysed the multiplex PCR reads using MiXCR and keeps one entry per CDR3 protein. The sample holds roughly 500,000 distinct CDR3 sequences, about 13% seen once. These data were likewise used in another study, on T cells in Graves' hyperthyroidism and ophthalmopathy.

Material: peripheral blood mononuclear cells (PBMCs), obtained at new diagnosis, from a patient treated with antithyroid drugs. These TCRs come from a man younger than 45 with Graves disease. Both conserved end residues are part of each CDR3. The D gene is left open where the match is weak. Expanded clones are given a class, and other clones once, few, many or no size at all.

-,TRBJ1-6,few,15,TRBV20-1,CSARDPQGSHSPLHF,TGCAGTGCTAGAGACCCGCAGGGGTCGCATTCACCCCTCCACTTT
-,TRBJ2-7,-,12,TRBV19,CASRRHYYEQYF,TGTGCCAGTAGAAGACACTACTACGAGCAGTACTTC
-,TRBJ2-1,many,15,TRBV29-1,CSLLKQGMRYNEQFF,TGCAGCCTCCTTAAACAGGGAATGCGGTACAATGAGCAGTTCTTC
-,TRBJ2-5,many,16,TRBV11-2,CASSSVGGSGQETQYF,TGTGCCAGCAGCTCAGTAGGTGGTAGCGGACAAGAGACCCAGTACTTC
TRBD2,TRBJ2-3,few,17,TRBV19,CASSSITSGLAVDTQYF,TGTGCCAGTAGTAGCATAACCTCGGGACTAGCGGTAGATACGCAGTATTTT
-,TRBJ2-6,few,15,TRBV12-3/TRBV12-4,CASSLFNLAANVLTF,TGTGCCAGCAGTTTGTTCAACCTCGCGGCCAACGTCCTGACTTTC
-,TRBJ2-2,-,15,TRBV24-1,CATSPGDGHTGELFF,TGTGCCACCAGTCCAGGAGACGGACACACCGGGGAGCTGTTTTTT
-,TRBJ1-6,-,16,TRBV25-1,CASSEGGYAYNSPLHF,TGTGCCAGCAGTGAGGGGGGGTACGCCTATAATTCACCCCTCCACTTT
TRBD1,TRBJ1-5,many,15,TRBV20-1,CSARVTGASNQPQHF,TGCAGTGCTAGGGTGACAGGGGCGAGCAATCAGCCCCAGCATTTT
-,TRBJ2-2,many,14,TRBV12-3/TRBV12-4,CASTLAPNTGELFF,TGTGCCAGCACTCTAGCGCCGAACACCGGGGAGCTGTTTTTT
TRBD2,TRBJ2-3,few,16,TRBV7-9,CASSLRASGFTDTQYF,TGTGCCAGCAGCTTAAGGGCTAGCGGCTTCACAGATACGCAGTATTTT
-,TRBJ2-1,few,16,TRBV7-9,CASSLDIFTNYNEQFF,TGTGCCAGCAGCCTCGACATATTCACCAACTACAATGAGCAGTTCTTC